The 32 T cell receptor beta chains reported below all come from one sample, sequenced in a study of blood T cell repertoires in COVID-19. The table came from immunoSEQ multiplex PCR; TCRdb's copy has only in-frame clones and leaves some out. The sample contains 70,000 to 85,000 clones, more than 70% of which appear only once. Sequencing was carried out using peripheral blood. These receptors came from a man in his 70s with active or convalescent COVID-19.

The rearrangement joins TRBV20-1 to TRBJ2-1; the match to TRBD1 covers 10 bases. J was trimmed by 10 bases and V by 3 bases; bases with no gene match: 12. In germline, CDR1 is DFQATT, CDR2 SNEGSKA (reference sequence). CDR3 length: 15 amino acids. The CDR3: CSASGSTGGEGEQFF. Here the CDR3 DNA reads TGCAGTGCTAGTGGGTCGACAGGGGGCGAGGGAGAGCAGTTCTTC.

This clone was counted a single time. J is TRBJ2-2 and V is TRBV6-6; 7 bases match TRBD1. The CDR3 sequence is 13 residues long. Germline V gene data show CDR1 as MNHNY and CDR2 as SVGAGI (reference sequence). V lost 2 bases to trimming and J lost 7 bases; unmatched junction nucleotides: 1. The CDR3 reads CASSYRQGGELFF. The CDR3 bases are TGTGCCAGCAGTTACCGACAGGGCGGGGAGCTGTTTTTT.

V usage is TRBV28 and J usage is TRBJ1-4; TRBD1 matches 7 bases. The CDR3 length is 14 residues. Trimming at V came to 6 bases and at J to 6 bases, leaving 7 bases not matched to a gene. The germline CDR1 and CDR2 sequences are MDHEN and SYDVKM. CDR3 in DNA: TGTGCCAGCAGCGAAACAGGGGTGGATGAAAAACTGTTTTTT. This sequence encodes CASSETGVDEKLFF.

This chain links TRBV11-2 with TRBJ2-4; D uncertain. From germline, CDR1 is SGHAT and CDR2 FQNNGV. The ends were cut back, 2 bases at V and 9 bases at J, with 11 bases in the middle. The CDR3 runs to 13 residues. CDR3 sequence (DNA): TGTGCCAGCAGCTTATCTACCTCAGGCATTCAGTACTTC. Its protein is CASSLSTSGIQYF.

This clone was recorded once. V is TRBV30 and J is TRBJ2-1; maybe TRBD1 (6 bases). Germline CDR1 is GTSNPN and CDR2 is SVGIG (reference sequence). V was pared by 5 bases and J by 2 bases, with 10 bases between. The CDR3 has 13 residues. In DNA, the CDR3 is TGTGCCTGGGGGACACTTCCCTACAATGAGCAGTTCTTC. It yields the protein CAWGTLPYNEQFF.

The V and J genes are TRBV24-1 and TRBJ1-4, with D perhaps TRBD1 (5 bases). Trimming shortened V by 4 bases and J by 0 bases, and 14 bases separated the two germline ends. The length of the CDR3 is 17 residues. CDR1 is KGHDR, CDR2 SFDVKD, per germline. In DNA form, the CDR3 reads TGTGCCACCAGTGAACTGTGGGTAGGGGCAACTAATGAAAAACTGTTTTTT. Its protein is CATSELWVGATNEKLFF.

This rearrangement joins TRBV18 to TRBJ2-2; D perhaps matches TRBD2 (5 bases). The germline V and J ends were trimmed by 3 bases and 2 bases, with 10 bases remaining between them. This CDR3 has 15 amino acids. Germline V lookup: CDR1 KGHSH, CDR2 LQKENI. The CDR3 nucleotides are TGTGCCAGCTCACCGCTAGGACTTAACACCGGGGAGCTGTTTTTT. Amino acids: CASSPLGLNTGELFF.

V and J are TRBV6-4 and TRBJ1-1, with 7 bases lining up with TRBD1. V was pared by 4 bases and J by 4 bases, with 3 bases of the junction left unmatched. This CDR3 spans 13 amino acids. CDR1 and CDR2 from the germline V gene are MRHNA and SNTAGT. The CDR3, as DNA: TGTGCCAGCAGTGCCCACAGGGGCACTGAAGCTTTCTTT. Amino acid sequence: CASSAHRGTEAFF.

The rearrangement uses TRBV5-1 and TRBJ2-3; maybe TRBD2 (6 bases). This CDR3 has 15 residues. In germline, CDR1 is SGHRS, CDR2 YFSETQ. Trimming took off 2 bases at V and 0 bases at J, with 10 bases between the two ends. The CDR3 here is CASSFSGKSTDTQYF. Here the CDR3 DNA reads TGCGCCAGCAGCTTTAGCGGAAAAAGCACAGATACGCAGTATTTT.

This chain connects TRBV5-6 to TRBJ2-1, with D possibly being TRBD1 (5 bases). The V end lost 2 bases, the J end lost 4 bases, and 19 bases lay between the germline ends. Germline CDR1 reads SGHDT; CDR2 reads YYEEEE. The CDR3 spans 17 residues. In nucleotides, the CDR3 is TGTGCCAGCAGCTTACCTTGGAAGGGGCGGACATACAATGAGCAGTTCTTC. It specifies CASSLPWKGRTYNEQFF.

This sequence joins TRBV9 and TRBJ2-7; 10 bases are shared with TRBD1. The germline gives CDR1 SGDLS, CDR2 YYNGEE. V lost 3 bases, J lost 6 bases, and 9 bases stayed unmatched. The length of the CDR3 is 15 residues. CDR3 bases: TGTGCCAGCAGCGCTACCGGGGACAGGGGTGGCGAGCAGTACTTC. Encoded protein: CASSATGDRGGEQYF.

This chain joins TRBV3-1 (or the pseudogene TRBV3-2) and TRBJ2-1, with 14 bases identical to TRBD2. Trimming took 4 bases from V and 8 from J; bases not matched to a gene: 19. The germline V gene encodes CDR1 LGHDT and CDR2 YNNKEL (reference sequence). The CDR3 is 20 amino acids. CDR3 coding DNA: TGTGCCAGCAGCCGCCAAGGGACTAGCGGGAGCCTCTTGGCGTTGGATGAGCAGTTCTTC. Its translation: CASSRQGTSGSLLALDEQFF.

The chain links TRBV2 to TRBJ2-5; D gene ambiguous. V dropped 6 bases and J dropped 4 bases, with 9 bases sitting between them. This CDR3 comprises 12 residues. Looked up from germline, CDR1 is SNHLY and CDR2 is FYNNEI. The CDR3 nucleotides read TGTGCCAGCAGATTAGTATCAGAGACCCAGTACTTC. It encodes CASRLVSETQYF.

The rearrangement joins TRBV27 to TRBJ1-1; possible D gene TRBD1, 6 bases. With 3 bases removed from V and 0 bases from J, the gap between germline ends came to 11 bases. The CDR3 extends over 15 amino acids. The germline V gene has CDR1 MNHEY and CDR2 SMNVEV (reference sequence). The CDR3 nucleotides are TGTGCCAGCAGTTTGCAGGGGAACCTGAACACTGAAGCTTTCTTT. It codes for CASSLQGNLNTEAFF.

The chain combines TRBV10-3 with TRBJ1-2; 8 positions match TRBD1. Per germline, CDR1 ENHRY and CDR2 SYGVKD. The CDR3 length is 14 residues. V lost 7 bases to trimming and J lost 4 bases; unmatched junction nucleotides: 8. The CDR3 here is CAINPGGAGYGYTF. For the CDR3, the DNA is TGTGCCATCAATCCAGGGGGCGCCGGCTATGGCTACACCTTC.

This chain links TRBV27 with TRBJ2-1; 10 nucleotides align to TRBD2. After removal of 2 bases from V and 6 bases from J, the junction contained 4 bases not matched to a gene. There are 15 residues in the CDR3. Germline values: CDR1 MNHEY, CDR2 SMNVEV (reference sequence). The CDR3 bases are TGTGCCAGCAGTTTAATAAGCGGGGGGGTCAATGAGCAGTTCTTC. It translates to CASSLISGGVNEQFF.

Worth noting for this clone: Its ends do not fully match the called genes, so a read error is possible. The DNA for the CDR3 is TGTGCCACCAGTTTATCAGGGACTCAAGAGACCCAGTACTTC. This sequence encodes CATSLSGTQETQYF. V is TRBV6-2 or TRBV6-3 and J is TRBJ2-5, with a tentative D call TRBD2 (6 bases). The V gene's germline CDR1 is MNHEY and CDR2 SVGEGT. The CDR3 has 14 amino acids.

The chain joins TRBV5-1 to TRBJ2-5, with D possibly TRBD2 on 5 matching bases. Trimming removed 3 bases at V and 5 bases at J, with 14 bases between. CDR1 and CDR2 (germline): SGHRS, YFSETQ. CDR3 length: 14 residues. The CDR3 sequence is CASSWAGVGETQYF. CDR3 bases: TGCGCCAGCAGCTGGGCGGGTGTCGGCGAGACCCAGTACTTC.

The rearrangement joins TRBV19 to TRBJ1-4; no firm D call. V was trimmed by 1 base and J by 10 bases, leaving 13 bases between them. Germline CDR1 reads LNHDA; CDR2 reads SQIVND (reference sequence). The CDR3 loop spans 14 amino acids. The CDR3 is CASSIGSGSGKLFF. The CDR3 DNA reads TGTGCCAGTAGTATAGGGTCTGGATCGGGAAAACTGTTTTTT. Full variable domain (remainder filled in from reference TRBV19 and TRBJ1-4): DGGITQSPKYLFRKEGQNVTLSCEQNLNHDAMYWYRQDPGQGLRLIYYSQIVNDFQKGDIAEGYSVSREKKESFPLTVTSAQKNPTAFYLCASSIGSGSGKLFFGSGTQLSVL.

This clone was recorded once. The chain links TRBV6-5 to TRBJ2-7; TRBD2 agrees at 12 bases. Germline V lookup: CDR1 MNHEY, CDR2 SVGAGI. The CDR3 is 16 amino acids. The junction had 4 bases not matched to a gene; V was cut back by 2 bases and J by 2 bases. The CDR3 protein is CASSYLTSGRPYEQYF. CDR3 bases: TGTGCCAGCAGTTACCTCACTAGCGGGAGGCCCTACGAGCAGTACTTC.

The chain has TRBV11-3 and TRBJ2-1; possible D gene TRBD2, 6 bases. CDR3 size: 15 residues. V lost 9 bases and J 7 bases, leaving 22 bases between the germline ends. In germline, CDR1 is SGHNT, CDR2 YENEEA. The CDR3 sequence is CARRGWGESPNEQFF. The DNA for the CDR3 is TGTGCCAGGAGGGGTTGGGGGGAGTCCCCAAATGAGCAGTTCTTC.

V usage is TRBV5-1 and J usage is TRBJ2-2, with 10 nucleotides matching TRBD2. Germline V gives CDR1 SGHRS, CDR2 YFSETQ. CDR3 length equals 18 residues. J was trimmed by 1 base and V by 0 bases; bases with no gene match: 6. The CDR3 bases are TGCGCCAGCAGCTTGGCCGTCGCTAGCGGGGGGAACACCGGGGAGCTGTTTTTT. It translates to CASSLAVASGGNTGELFF.

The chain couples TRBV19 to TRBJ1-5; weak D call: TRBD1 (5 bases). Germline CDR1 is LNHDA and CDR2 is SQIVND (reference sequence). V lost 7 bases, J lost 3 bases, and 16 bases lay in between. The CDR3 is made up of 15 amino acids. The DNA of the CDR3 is TGTGCCAGTAACGCTATCGGGGGATTCAATCAGCCCCAGCATTTT. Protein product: CASNAIGGFNQPQHF.

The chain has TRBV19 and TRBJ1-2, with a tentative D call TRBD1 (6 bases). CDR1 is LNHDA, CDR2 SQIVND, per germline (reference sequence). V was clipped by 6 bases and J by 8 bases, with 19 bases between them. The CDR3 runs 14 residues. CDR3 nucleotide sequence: TGTGCCAGTAGCCTCACACAAAACAGGGACGGCTACACCTTC. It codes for CASSLTQNRDGYTF.

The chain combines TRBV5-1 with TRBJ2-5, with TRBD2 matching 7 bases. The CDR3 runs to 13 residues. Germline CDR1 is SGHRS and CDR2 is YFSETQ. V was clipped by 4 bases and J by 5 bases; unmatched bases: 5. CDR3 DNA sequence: TGCGCCAGCAGCCGGAGCGGGGTCGAGACCCAGTACTTC. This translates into CASSRSGVETQYF. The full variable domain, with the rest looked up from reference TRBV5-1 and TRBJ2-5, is KAGVTQTPRYLIKTRGQQVTLSCSPISGHRSVSWYQQTPGQGLQFLFEYFSETQRNKGNFPGRFSGRQFSNSRSEMNVSTLELGDSALYLCASSRSGVETQYFGPGTRLLVL.

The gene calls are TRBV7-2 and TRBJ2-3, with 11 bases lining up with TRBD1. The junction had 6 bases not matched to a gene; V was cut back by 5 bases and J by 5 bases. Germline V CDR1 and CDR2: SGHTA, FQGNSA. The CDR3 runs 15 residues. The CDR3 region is CASSTEGTGGDTQYF. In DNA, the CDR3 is TGTGCCAGCAGCACAGAGGGGACAGGGGGAGATACGCAGTATTTT.

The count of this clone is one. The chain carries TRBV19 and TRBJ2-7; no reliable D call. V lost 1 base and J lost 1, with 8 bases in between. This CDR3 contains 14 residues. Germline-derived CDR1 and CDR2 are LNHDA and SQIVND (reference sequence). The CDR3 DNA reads TGTGCCAGTAGTATAGTGGGCAGATCCTACGAGCAGTACTTC. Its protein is CASSIVGRSYEQYF. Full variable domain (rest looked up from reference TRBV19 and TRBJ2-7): DGGITQSPKYLFRKEGQNVTLSCEQNLNHDAMYWYRQDPGQGLRLIYYSQIVNDFQKGDIAEGYSVSREKKESFPLTVTSAQKNPTAFYLCASSIVGRSYEQYFGPGTRLTVT.

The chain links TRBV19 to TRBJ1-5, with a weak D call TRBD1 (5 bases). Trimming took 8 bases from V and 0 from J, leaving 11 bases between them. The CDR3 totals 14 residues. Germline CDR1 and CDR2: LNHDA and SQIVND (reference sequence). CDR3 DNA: TGTGCCAGTGGGGAGGGGTATAGCAATCAGCCCCAGCATTTT. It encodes CASGEGYSNQPQHF. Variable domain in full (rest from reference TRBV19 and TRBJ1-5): DGGITQSPKYLFRKEGQNVTLSCEQNLNHDAMYWYRQDPGQGLRLIYYSQIVNDFQKGDIAEGYSVSREKKESFPLTVTSAQKNPTAFYLCASGEGYSNQPQHFGDGTRLSIL.

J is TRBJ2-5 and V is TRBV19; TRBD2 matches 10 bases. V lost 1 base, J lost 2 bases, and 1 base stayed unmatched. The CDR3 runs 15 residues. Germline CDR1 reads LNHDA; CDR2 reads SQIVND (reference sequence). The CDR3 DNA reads TGTGCCAGTAGTATAGTAGCGGGAGGACAAGAGACCCAGTACTTC. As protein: CASSIVAGGQETQYF. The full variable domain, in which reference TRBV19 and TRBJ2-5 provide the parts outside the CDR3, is DGGITQSPKYLFRKEGQNVTLSCEQNLNHDAMYWYRQDPGQGLRLIYYSQIVNDFQKGDIAEGYSVSREKKESFPLTVTSAQKNPTAFYLCASSIVAGGQETQYFGPGTRLLVL.

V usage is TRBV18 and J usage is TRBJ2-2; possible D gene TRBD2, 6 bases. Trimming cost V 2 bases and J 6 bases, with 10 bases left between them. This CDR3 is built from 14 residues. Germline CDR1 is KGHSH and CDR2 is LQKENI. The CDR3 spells CASSPLRGSGELFF. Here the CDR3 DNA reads TGTGCCAGCTCACCATTACGGGGGTCCGGGGAGCTGTTTTTT.

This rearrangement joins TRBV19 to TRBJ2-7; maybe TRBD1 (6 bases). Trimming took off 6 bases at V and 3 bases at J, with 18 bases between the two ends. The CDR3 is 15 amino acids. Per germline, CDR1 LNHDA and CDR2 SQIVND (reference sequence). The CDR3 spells CASRTQGRQGYEQYF. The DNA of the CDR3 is TGTGCCAGTAGAACCCAGGGGCGGCAGGGCTACGAGCAGTACTTC. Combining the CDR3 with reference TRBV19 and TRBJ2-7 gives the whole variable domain DGGITQSPKYLFRKEGQNVTLSCEQNLNHDAMYWYRQDPGQGLRLIYYSQIVNDFQKGDIAEGYSVSREKKESFPLTVTSAQKNPTAFYLCASRTQGRQGYEQYFGPGTRLTVT.

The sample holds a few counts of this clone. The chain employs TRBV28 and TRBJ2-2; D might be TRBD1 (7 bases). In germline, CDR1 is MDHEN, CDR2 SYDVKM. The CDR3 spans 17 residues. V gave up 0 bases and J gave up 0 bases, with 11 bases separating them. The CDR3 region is CASSLWGGTANTGELFF. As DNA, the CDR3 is TGTGCCAGCAGTTTATGGGGCGGGACAGCGAACACCGGGGAGCTGTTTTTT.